A single sample is the source of the 15 T cell receptor beta chains below, sequenced in a study of Graves' ophthalmopathy and Graves' hyperthyroidism. The sequenced template was RNA, covering the TCR beta CDR3 region. A first-round RT-PCR used HTBI primers, followed by a second-round multiplex PCR. One entry per CDR3 protein results from TCRdb running MiXCR on the multiplex PCR reads. Among about 590,000 distinct CDR3 sequences listed, just under 40% were seen once. The source material was peripheral blood or thyroid tissue (not recorded which). The receptors here all came from an adult man with Graves' hyperthyroidism.

The gene calls are TRBV20-1 and TRBJ2-3; TRBD1 agrees at 9 bases. Trimming took 3 bases from V and 0 from J; bases not matched to a gene: 1. This CDR3 is built from 14 residues. The V gene's germline CDR1 is DFQATT and CDR2 SNEGSKA (reference sequence). The CDR3 loop reads CSARGQGSTDTQYF. The CDR3 DNA follows: TGCAGTGCTAGGGGACAGGGAAGCACAGATACGCAGTATTTT.

Comment on this clonotype: A much larger clone lies one base from this, so it may be a read error. It is likely a read error, because the conserved phenylalanine at the end of the CDR3 is missing. The V gene is TRBV10-3, the J gene TRBJ1-1; D unclear. V was cut by 2 bases and J by 1 base, with 17 bases left in between. The germline CDR1 and CDR2 sequences are ENHRY and SYGVKD. CDR3 length: 17 residues. The CDR3 is CAISEGPDKGGNTEAFS. The CDR3 coding sequence is TGTGCCATCAGTGAGGGGCCAGATAAGGGCGGGAACACTGAAGCTTTCTCT.

This clonotype was seen just once. Since no conserved phenylalanine or tryptophan closes the CDR3, a read error is the likely cause. This chain uses TRBV5-8 with TRBJ1-1; perhaps TRBD1 as D (5 bases). The germline V gene encodes CDR1 SGHTS and CDR2 YDEGEE. Trimming took off 0 bases at V and 5 bases at J, with 14 bases between the two ends. This CDR3 spans 15 amino acids. CDR3 sequence: CASSLGPAGETEAFL. CDR3 in DNA: TGTGCCAGCAGCTTGGGGCCAGCGGGGGAGACTGAAGCTTTCCTT.

The J gene is TRBJ2-5, the V gene TRBV15; possibly TRBD2 for D (5 bases). The CDR3 runs to 15 residues. V was clipped by 9 bases and J by 3 bases, with 20 bases between them. The germline V gene encodes CDR1 LNHNV and CDR2 YYDKDF (reference sequence). The CDR3 sequence is CATDGERTGEETQYF. The DNA for the CDR3 is TGTGCCACTGACGGGGAACGGACGGGCGAAGAGACCCAGTACTTC.

This chain links TRBV12-3 or TRBV12-4 with TRBJ2-5; a weak D match, TRBD1 (6 bases). The J call could be wrong; TRBJ2-4 is a better fit for the DNA end. The CDR3 consists of 14 residues. The chain's CDR3 is CASRTGYAKNIQYF. The CDR3 nucleotides read TGTGCCAGCAGAACAGGGTATGCCAAAAACATTCAGTACTTC.

The CDR3 DNA reads TGTGCCACCAGCCGAGGGACAGGGGTCTTGGCAGATACGCAGTATTTT. Its protein product is CATSRGTGVLADTQYF. The gene calls are TRBV15 and TRBJ2-3, with 10 bases aligning to TRBD1. The germline CDR1 and CDR2 sequences are LNHNV and YYDKDF (reference sequence). This CDR3 is built from 16 residues. V shed 5 bases, J shed 4 bases, and the junction held 9 bases outside the gene matches.

In its sample, this clonotype was seen many times. The rearrangement uses TRBV7-8 and TRBJ2-5; D remains unclear. The germline V gene has CDR1 SGHVS and CDR2 FQNEAQ. This CDR3 region has 14 residues. The germline V and J ends were trimmed by 0 bases and 5 bases, with 10 bases remaining between them. CDR3 nucleotides: TGTGCCAGCAGCTTAGCATCTGGAAGCGAGACCCAGTACTTC. Protein: CASSLASGSETQYF.

This clonotype was observed at least ten times. The chain carries TRBV7-2 and TRBJ2-5, with 9 positions matching TRBD2. V was pared by 1 base and J by 6 bases, with 6 bases of the junction left unmatched. The CDR3 totals 15 residues. Germline-derived CDR1 and CDR2 are SGHTA and FQGNSA. DNA for the CDR3: TGTGCCAGCAGCTTAGATGCGGGGGGGGCGAAGACCCAGTACTTC. Protein product: CASSLDAGGAKTQYF.

The genes are TRBV7-9 and TRBJ1-5; D not certain. Trimming removed 5 bases at V and 11 bases at J, with 19 bases between. Germline CDR1 reads SEHNR; CDR2 reads FQNEAQ (reference sequence). This CDR3 is built from 14 residues. CDR3 DNA: TGTGCCAGCAGCCCAACCTCGGCGGGTGAGACCCAGCATTTT. Translating gives CASSPTSAGETQHF. Looking up the rest from reference TRBV7-9 and TRBJ1-5 gives the full variable domain: DTGVSQNPRHKITKRGQNVTFRCDPISEHNRLYWYRQTLGQGPEFLTYFQNEAQLEKSRLLSDRFSAERPKGSFSTLEIQRTEQGDSAMYLCASSPTSAGETQHFGDGTRLSIL.

In this sample, this clonotype turned up many times. This chain uses TRBV20-1 with TRBJ2-6; no definite D call. In germline, CDR1 is DFQATT, CDR2 SNEGSKA (reference sequence). The CDR3 is 18 residues long. The germline V and J ends were trimmed by 1 base and 0 bases, with 16 bases remaining between them. Here the CDR3 reads CSARGPVDVSSGANVLTF. CDR3 in DNA: TGCAGTGCTAGAGGTCCCGTGGACGTGAGCTCTGGGGCCAACGTCCTGACTTTC.

As to this clonotype: Since a much larger clone is just one base distant, this may be a read error. V is TRBV12-3 or TRBV12-4 and J is TRBJ2-2; D perhaps matches TRBD2 (6 bases). The CDR3 has 14 amino acids. CDR3 sequence: CASSSGLNTGGLFF. The CDR3 DNA is TGTGCCAGCAGTTCGGGACTGAACACCGGGGGGCTGTTTTTT.

There are many counts of this clonotype. Mismatch with germline at one junction end may stem from a read error. This sequence joins TRBV20-1 and TRBJ2-7, with D tentatively TRBD2 (5 bases). The length of the CDR3 is 12 residues. The germline V gene has CDR1 DFQATT and CDR2 SNEGSKA (reference sequence). Written as DNA, the CDR3 is TGCAGTGCAAGAGGGTCGGGGTACGAGCAGTACTTC. This gives the protein CSARGSGYEQYF.

This clonotype was seen at least ten times. The chain carries TRBV14 and TRBJ1-2, with a possible D match to TRBD1 (5 bases). The CDR3 covers 14 residues. Germline V gives CDR1 SGHDN, CDR2 FVKESK. V gave up 0 bases and J gave up 7 bases, with 12 bases separating them. CDR3 nucleotides: TGTGCCAGCAGCCAAGATTCGACAGTTGGTGGCTACACCTTC. It encodes CASSQDSTVGGYTF.

In this sample, this clonotype turned up many times. The chain is built from TRBV20-1 and TRBJ1-4; weak D call: TRBD1 (6 bases). The V end lost 1 base, the J end lost 3 bases, and 9 bases lay between the germline ends. Germline CDR1 and CDR2: DFQATT and SNEGSKA (reference sequence). This CDR3 is 14 amino acids long. The CDR3 protein is CSARVTGPNEKLFF. Here the CDR3 DNA reads TGCAGTGCTAGAGTTACAGGGCCTAATGAAAAACTGTTTTTT.

V gene TRBV7-2 combines with J gene TRBJ2-3; no clear D. V lost 5 bases to trimming and J lost 8 bases, with 11 bases between them. Germline CDR1 is SGHTA and CDR2 is FQGNSA. The CDR3 is 12 residues long. The CDR3 loop is CASSRNGGTQYF. Here the CDR3 DNA reads TGTGCCAGCAGCCGTAATGGCGGTACGCAGTATTTT.